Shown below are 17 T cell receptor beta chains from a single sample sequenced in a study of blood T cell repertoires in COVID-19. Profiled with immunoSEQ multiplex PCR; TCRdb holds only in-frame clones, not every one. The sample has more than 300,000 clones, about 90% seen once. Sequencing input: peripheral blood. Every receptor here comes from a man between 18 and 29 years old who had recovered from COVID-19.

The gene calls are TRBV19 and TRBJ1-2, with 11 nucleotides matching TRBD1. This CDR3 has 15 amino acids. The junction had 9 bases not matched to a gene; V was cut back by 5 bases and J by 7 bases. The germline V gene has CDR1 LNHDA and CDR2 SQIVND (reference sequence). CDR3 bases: TGTGCCAGTAGTCCCAGGACAGGGGGCGTTCCTGGCTACACCTTC. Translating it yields CASSPRTGGVPGYTF.

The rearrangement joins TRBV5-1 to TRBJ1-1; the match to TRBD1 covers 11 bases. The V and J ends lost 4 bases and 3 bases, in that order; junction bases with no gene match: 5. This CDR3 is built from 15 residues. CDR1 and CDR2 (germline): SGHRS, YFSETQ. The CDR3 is CASSPGDRGDTEAFF. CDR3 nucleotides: TGCGCCAGCAGCCCAGGGGACAGGGGGGACACTGAAGCTTTCTTT.

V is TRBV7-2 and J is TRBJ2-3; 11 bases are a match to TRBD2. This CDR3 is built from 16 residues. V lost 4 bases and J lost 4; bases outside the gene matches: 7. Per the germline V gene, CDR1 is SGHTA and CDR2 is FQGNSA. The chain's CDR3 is CASSYVAGGLPDTQYF. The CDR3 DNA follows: TGTGCCAGCAGCTACGTAGCGGGGGGGCTCCCAGATACGCAGTATTTT. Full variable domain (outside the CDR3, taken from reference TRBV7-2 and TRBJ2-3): GAGVSQSPSNKVTEKGKDVELRCDPISGHTALYWYRQSLGQGLEFLIYFQGNSAPDKSGLPSDRFSAERTGGSVSTLTIQRTQQEDSAVYLCASSYVAGGLPDTQYFGPGTRLTVL.

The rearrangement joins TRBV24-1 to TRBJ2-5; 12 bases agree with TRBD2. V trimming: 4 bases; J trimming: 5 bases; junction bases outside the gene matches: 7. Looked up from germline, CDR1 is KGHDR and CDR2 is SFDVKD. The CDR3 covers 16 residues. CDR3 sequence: CATSDSGTSGFETQYF. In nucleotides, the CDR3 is TGTGCCACCAGTGACTCCGGGACTAGCGGGTTTGAGACCCAGTACTTC.

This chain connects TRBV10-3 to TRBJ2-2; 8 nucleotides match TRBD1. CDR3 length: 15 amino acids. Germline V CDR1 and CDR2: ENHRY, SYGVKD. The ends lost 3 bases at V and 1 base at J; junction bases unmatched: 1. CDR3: CAISDRGQNTGELFF. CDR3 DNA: TGTGCCATCAGTGACAGGGGGCAGAACACCGGGGAGCTGTTTTTT.

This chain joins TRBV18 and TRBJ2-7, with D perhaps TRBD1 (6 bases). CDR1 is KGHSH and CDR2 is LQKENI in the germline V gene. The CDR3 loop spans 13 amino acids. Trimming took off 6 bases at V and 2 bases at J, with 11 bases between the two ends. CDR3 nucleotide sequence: TGTGCCAGCTCCCACAGGGTTACCTACGAGCAGTACTTC. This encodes CASSHRVTYEQYF.

CDR3 amino acids: CASSVGQSYEQYF. CDR3 coding DNA: TGTGCCAGCAGCGTAGGGCAATCCTACGAGCAGTACTTC. The gene calls are TRBV9 and TRBJ2-7; D is unresolved. This CDR3 is built from 13 residues. The ends were cut back, 0 bases at V and 1 base at J, with 5 bases in the middle. Germline CDR1 is SGDLS and CDR2 is YYNGEE.

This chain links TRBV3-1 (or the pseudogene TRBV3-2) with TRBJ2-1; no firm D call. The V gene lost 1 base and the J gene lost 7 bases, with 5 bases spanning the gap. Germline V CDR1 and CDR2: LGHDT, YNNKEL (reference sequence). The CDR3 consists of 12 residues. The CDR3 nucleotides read TGTGCCAGCAGCCAAGTTAGTAATGAGCAGTTCTTC. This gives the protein CASSQVSNEQFF.

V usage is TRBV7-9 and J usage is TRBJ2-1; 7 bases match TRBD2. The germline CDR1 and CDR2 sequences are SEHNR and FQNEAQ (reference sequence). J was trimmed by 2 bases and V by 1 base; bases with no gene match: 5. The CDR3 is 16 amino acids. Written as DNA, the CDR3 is TGTGCCAGCAGCTTAGGAGAGGGACTAACCTACAATGAGCAGTTCTTC. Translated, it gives CASSLGEGLTYNEQFF.

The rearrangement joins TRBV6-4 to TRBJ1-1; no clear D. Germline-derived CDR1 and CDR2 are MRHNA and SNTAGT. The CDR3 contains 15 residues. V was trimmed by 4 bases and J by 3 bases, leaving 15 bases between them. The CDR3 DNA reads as TGTGCCAGCAGTGCCCCCCAGGATGGGTACACTGAAGCTTTCTTT. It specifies CASSAPQDGYTEAFF.

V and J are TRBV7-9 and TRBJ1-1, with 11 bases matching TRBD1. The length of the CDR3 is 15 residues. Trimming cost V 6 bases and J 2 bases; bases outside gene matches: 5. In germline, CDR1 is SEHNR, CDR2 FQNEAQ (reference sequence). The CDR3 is CASSSDRGPNTEAFF. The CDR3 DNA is TGTGCCAGCAGTTCGGACAGGGGGCCAAACACTGAAGCTTTCTTT.

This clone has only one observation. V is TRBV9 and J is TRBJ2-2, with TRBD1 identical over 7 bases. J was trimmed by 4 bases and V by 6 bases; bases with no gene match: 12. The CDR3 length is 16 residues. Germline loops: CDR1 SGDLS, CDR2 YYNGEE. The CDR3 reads CASNNPGTDLTGELFF. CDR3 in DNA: TGTGCCAGCAACAACCCCGGGACAGATCTCACCGGGGAGCTGTTTTTT. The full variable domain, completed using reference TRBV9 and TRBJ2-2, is DSGVTQTPKHLITATGQRVTLRCSPRSGDLSVYWYQQSLDQGLQFLIQYYNGEERAKGNILERFSAQQFPDLHSELNLSSLELGDSALYFCASNNPGTDLTGELFFGEGSRLTVL.

The CDR3 here is CASSESSGSSYEQYF. The CDR3 region has the DNA TGTGCCAGCAGCGAAAGTAGCGGGAGCTCCTACGAGCAGTACTTC. V and J are TRBV2 and TRBJ2-7; 9 nucleotides align to TRBD2. Trimming at V came to 6 bases and at J to 0 bases, leaving 6 bases not matched to a gene. Germline V gives CDR1 SNHLY, CDR2 FYNNEI. CDR3 length: 15 amino acids.

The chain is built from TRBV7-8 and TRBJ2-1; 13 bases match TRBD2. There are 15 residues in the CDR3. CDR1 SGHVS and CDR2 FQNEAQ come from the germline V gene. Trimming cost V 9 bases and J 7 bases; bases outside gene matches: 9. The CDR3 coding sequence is TGTGCCAGTTCCCCGGGGACTAGCGGGAATAATGAGCAGTTCTTC. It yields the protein CASSPGTSGNNEQFF.

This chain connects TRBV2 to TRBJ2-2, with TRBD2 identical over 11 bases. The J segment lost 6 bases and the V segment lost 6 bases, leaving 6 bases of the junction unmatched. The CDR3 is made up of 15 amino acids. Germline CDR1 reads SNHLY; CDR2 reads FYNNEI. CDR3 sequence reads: CASRLTSGIPGELFF. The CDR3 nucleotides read TGTGCCAGCAGGTTGACTAGCGGGATTCCCGGGGAGCTGTTTTTT.

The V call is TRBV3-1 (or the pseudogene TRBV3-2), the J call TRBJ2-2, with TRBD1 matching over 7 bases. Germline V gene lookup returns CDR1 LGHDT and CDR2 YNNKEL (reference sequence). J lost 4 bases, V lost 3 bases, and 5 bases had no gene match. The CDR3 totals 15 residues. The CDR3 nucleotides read TGTGCCAGCAGCCAGATGGCAGGGGGCACCGGGGAGCTGTTTTTT. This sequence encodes CASSQMAGGTGELFF.

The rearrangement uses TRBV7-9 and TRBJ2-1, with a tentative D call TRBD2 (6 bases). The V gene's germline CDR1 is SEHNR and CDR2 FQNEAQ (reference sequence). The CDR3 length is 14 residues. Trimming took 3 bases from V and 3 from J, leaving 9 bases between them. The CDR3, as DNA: TGTGCCAGCAGCTTCCTGGAGGGCTACAATGAGCAGTTCTTC. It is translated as CASSFLEGYNEQFF.